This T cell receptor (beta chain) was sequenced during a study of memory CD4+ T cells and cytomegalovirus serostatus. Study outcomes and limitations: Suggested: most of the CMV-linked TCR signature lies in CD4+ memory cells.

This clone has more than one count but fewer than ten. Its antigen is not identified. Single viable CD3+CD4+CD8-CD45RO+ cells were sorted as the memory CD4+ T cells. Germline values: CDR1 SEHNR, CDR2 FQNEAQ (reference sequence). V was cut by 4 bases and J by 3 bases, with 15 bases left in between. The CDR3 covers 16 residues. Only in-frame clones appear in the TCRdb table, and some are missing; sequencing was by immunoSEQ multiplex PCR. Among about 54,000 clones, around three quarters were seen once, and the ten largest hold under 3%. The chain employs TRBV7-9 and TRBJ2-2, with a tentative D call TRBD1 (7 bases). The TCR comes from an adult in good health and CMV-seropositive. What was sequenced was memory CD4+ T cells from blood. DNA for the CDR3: TGTGCCAGCAGCTCCTCGACAGGGACTTACACCGGGGAGCTGTTTTTT. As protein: CASSSSTGTYTGELFF. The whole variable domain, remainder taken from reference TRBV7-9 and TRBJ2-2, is DTGVSQNPRHKITKRGQNVTFRCDPISEHNRLYWYRQTLGQGPEFLTYFQNEAQLEKSRLLSDRFSAERPKGSFSTLEIQRTEQGDSAMYLCASSSSTGTYTGELFFGEGSRLTVL.